These 20 T cell receptor beta chains were sequenced from one sample in a study of T cell repertoires in cytomegalovirus infection. No antigen has been assigned to these receptors. Via MiXCR, TCRdb re-called the reads, giving one row per CDR3 protein. The sample consists of some 940,000 distinct CDR3 sequences, around 30% of them appearing once. The sequences come from cultured CD8+ T cells from PBMCs, collected from culture after CMV antigen stimulation. The receptors were sampled from a human donor in good health (CMV status not recorded). Some clones in this sample may be carry-over from other donors' samples.

The rearrangement links TRBV7-9 to TRBJ2-7; D remains ambiguous. Germline assignment: CDR1 SEHNR and CDR2 FQNEAQ (reference sequence). The CDR3 runs to 13 residues. Trimming took off 4 bases at V and 4 bases at J, with 11 bases between the two ends. The CDR3 DNA is TGTGCCAGCAGCTCCCCGGCCTTTTACGAGCAGTACTTC. Translating gives CASSSPAFYEQYF.

The V and J genes are TRBV3-1 and TRBJ2-4; no firm D call. Trimming took 0 bases from V and 1 from J, leaving 7 bases between them. Germline V gene data show CDR1 as LGHDT and CDR2 as YNNKEL (reference sequence). The CDR3 loop spans 15 amino acids. Written as DNA, the CDR3 is TGTGCCAGCAGCCAAGATCGGCGGGCCAAAAACATTCAGTACTTC. Translated, it gives CASSQDRRAKNIQYF.

This clonotype was seen a few times. V gene TRBV7-3 combines with J gene TRBJ2-1; D possibly corresponds to TRBD1 (6 bases). From germline, CDR1 is SGHTA and CDR2 FQGTGA. V lost 5 bases and J lost 1, with 12 bases in between. The CDR3 has 15 residues. The CDR3 bases are TGTGCCAGCAGCACTACAGGGACGTCCTACAATGAGCAGTTCTTC. Its translation is CASSTTGTSYNEQFF.

Points on this clonotype: One base away lies a much larger clone, so this may be a sequencing read error. This chain connects TRBV4-1 to TRBJ1-1, with D unclear. This CDR3 is 14 amino acids long. V lost 0 bases to trimming and J lost 0 bases, with 5 bases between them. Germline V gene data show CDR1 as MGHRA and CDR2 as YSYEKL. The CDR3 nucleotides are TGCGCCAGCAGCCAAGAAGGAATGAACACTGAAGCTTTCTTT. This translates into CASSQEGMNTEAFF.

This clonotype was counted a few times. This rearrangement joins TRBV12-5 to TRBJ1-6; D ambiguous. CDR3 length: 17 residues. V was pared by 1 base and J by 7 bases, with 17 bases between. Germline loops: CDR1 LGHNT, CDR2 FRNRAP. The CDR3 is CASGLGEAERYNSPLHF. CDR3 DNA: TGTGCTAGTGGTTTGGGTGAGGCGGAGCGATACAATTCACCCCTCCACTTT.

The gene calls are TRBV7-2 and TRBJ2-3; 10 positions match TRBD2. The germline gives CDR1 SGHTA, CDR2 FQGNSA. The V and J ends lost 3 bases and 5 bases, in that order; junction bases with no gene match: 5. This CDR3 comprises 15 residues. The CDR3 DNA follows: TGTGCCAGCAGCTTTACTAGCGGGGCGATAGATACGCAGTATTTT. Its translation is CASSFTSGAIDTQYF.

The chain carries TRBV20-1 and TRBJ2-5; D could derive from TRBD1 or TRBD2 (5 bases each). Germline V gene lookup returns CDR1 DFQATT and CDR2 SNEGSKA (reference sequence). The CDR3 consists of 14 residues. V lost 0 bases and J 3 bases, leaving 11 bases between the germline ends. The CDR3 here is CSARDWGREETQYF. CDR3 DNA: TGCAGTGCTAGAGATTGGGGACGGGAAGAGACCCAGTACTTC.

Comments on this clonotype: A single base separates this from a much larger clone, so it may be a read error. V usage is TRBV12-3 or TRBV12-4 and J usage is TRBJ2-5, with D unclear. Trimming shortened V by 10 bases and J by 5 bases, and 23 bases separated the two germline ends. The length of the CDR3 is 15 residues. CDR3 DNA: TGTGCCAACACCTCCTCGGTCCTGGACGGGGAGACCCAGTACTTC. Amino acid sequence: CANTSSVLDGETQYF.

The chain uses TRBV15 and TRBJ1-2; 8 nucleotides match TRBD1. Germline CDR1 reads LNHNV; CDR2 reads YYDKDF (reference sequence). This CDR3 is 16 amino acids long. Unmatched junction bases numbered 8, after V lost 1 base and J lost 4 bases. CDR3 DNA: TGTGCCACCAGCAGAGCGGGACAGGCTCGACCCTATGGCTACACCTTC. Protein sequence: CATSRAGQARPYGYTF.

V gene TRBV20-1 combines with J gene TRBJ2-7; D unresolved. V lost 1 base and J lost 3, with 10 bases in between. The germline V gene encodes CDR1 DFQATT and CDR2 SNEGSKA (reference sequence). The CDR3 consists of 13 residues. The CDR3 spells CSARGTENYEQYV. CDR3 DNA sequence: TGCAGTGCTAGAGGTACGGAAAACTACGAGCAGTACGTC.

The chain is built from TRBV7-9 and TRBJ2-1, with no clear D. The CDR3 loop spans 15 amino acids. Germline CDR1 and CDR2: SEHNR and FQNEAQ (reference sequence). Trimming took 5 bases from V and 5 from J, leaving 16 bases between them. The CDR3 DNA sequence: TGTGCCAGCAGCCCGGCTAGTGGGAACAACAATGAGCAGTTCTTC. Encoded protein: CASSPASGNNNEQFF.

This clonotype was found many times. The rearrangement uses TRBV7-2 and TRBJ2-4; tentatively, D is TRBD1 (5 bases). This CDR3 spans 16 amino acids. The V gene lost 1 base and the J gene lost 0 bases, with 10 bases spanning the gap. Germline-derived CDR1 and CDR2 are SGHTA and FQGNSA. The CDR3: CASSLGTNIAKNIQYF. For the CDR3, the DNA is TGTGCCAGCAGCTTAGGGACAAACATAGCCAAAAACATTCAGTACTTC.

The J gene is TRBJ2-7, the V gene TRBV18; no clear D. Germline loops: CDR1 KGHSH, CDR2 LQKENI. Trimming removed 8 bases from V and 3 bases from J, with 14 bases in between. The CDR3 covers 13 residues. The CDR3 protein is CASAQEFGYEQYF. The CDR3 nucleotides are TGTGCCAGCGCCCAGGAGTTTGGCTACGAGCAGTACTTC.

The rearrangement uses TRBV19 and TRBJ2-3; TRBD1 is a possible D gene (5 bases). Germline loops: CDR1 LNHDA, CDR2 SQIVND (reference sequence). The length of the CDR3 is 16 residues. V was cut by 3 bases and J by 1 base, with 14 bases left in between. The CDR3 DNA is TGTGCCAGTAGTATTATAGGGGCTGACGGCACAGATACGCAGTATTTT. Amino acids: CASSIIGADGTDTQYF.

This clonotype showed up just once. The chain carries TRBV9 and TRBJ1-2, with 7 bases fitting TRBD1. The trim removed 2 bases at V and 8 bases at J, leaving 18 bases unmatched. There are 17 residues in the CDR3. Germline lookup yields CDR1 SGDLS and CDR2 YYNGEE. In DNA, the CDR3 is TGTGCCAGCAGCGTCCGTTATACAGGGGCCCCGAGACAGGGCTACACCTTC. This codes for CASSVRYTGAPRQGYTF.

The J gene is TRBJ1-1, the V gene TRBV19, with 7 bases aligning to TRBD1. The CDR3 length is 15 residues. V shed 9 bases and J 0 bases; nucleotides not matched to a gene: 10. Germline CDR1 LNHDA, CDR2 SQIVND (reference sequence). In DNA form, the CDR3 reads TGTGCCAGCACTGACAGGGACGGAGTGAACACTGAAGCTTTCTTT. Translation gives CASTDRDGVNTEAFF.

The sample holds a few counts of this clonotype. The chain joins TRBV20-1 to TRBJ2-5; TRBD2 might be the D (6 bases). Trimming cost V 0 bases and J 4 bases, with 18 bases left between them. This CDR3 comprises 16 residues. From germline, CDR1 is DFQATT and CDR2 SNEGSKA (reference sequence). As DNA, the CDR3 is TGCAGTGCTAGAGACAGGGTGGGAGGAGACAGAGAGACCCAGTACTTC. Its protein product is CSARDRVGGDRETQYF.

The sample holds a few counts of this clonotype. This sequence joins TRBV27 and TRBJ1-1; D is uncertain. CDR1 and CDR2 from the germline V gene are MNHEY and SMNVEV (reference sequence). This CDR3 is 11 amino acids long. Deletions cut 8 bases from V and 5 bases from J, with 9 bases between. The CDR3 sequence: CASVGWTEAFF. The CDR3 coding sequence is TGTGCCAGCGTAGGGTGGACTGAAGCTTTCTTT.

This clonotype was detected only a few times. The chain links TRBV5-5 to TRBJ1-2; D uncertain. Trimming took 0 bases from V and 4 from J, leaving 10 bases between them. CDR3 length: 14 amino acids. The germline gives CDR1 SGHKS, CDR2 YYEKEE (reference sequence). Here the CDR3 DNA reads TGTGCCAGCAGCTTGGAGGTCAGGCTCTATGGCTACACCTTC. This gives the protein CASSLEVRLYGYTF.

The chain recombines TRBV6-2 or TRBV6-3 with TRBJ1-1, with unresolved D. V gave up 6 bases and J gave up 8 bases, with 13 bases separating them. Germline CDR1 MNHEY, CDR2 SVGEGT. The CDR3 runs to 12 residues. The CDR3 nucleotides are TGTGCCAGCAGCCCCGACAAGAGGGAAGCTTTCTTT. This codes for CASSPDKREAFF.